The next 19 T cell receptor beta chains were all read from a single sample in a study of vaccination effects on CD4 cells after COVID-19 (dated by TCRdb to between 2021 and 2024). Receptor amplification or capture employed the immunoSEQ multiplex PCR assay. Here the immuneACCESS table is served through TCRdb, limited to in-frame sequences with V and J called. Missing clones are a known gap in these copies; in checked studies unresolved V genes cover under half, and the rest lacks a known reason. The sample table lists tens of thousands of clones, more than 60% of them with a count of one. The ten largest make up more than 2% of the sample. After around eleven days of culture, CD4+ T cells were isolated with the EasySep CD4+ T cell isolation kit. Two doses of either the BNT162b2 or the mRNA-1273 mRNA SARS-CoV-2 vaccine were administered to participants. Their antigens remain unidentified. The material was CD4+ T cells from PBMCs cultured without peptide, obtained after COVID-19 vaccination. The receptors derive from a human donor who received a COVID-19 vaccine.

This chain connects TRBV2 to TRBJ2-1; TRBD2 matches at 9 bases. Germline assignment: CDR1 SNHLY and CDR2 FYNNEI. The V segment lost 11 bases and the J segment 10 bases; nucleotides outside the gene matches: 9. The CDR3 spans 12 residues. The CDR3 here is CACKGLAGEQFF. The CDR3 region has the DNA TGTGCCTGTAAGGGACTAGCCGGCGAGCAGTTCTTC.

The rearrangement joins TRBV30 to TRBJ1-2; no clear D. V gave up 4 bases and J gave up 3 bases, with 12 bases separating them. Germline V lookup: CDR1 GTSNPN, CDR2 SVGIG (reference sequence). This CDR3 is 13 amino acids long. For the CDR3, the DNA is TGTGCCTGGAAGACCAGGCGGGACTATGGCTACACCTTC. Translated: CAWKTRRDYGYTF.

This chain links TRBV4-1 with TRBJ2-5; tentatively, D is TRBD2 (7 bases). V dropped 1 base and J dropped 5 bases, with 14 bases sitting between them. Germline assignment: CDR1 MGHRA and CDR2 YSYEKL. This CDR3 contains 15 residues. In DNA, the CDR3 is TGCGCCAGCAGCCAAGGAGGGGGGGCCCTTGAGACCCAGTACTTC. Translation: CASSQGGGALETQYF.

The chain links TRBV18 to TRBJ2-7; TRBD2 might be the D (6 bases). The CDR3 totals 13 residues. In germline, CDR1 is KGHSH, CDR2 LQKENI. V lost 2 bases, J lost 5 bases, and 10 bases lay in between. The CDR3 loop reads CASSPSGGDEQYV. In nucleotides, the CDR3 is TGTGCCAGCTCACCAAGCGGCGGGGACGAGCAGTACGTC.

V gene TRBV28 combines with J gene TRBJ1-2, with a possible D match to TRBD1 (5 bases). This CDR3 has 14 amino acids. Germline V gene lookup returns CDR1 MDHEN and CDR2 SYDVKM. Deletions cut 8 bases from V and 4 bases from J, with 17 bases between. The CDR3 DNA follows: TGTGCCAGCTACTCAACCTCGGGGGGCTATGGCTACACCTTC. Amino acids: CASYSTSGGYGYTF.

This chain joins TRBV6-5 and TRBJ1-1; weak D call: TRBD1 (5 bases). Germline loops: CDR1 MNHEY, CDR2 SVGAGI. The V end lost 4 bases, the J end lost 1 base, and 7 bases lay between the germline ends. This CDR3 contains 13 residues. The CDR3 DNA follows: TGTGCCAGCAGTTTGACAGCGAACACTGAAGCTTTCTTT. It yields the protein CASSLTANTEAFF.

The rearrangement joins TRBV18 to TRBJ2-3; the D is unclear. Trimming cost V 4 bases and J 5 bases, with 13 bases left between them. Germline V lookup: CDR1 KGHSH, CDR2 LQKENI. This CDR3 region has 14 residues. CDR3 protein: CASSRRTGLDTQYF. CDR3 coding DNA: TGTGCCAGCTCACGCCGGACGGGTTTAGATACGCAGTATTTT.

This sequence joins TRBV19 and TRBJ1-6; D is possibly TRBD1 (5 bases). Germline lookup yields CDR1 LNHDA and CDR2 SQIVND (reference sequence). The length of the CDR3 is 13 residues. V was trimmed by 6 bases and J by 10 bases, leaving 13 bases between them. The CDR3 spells CASRSGRNSPLHF. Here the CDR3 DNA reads TGTGCCAGTAGATCAGGGAGAAACTCACCCCTCCACTTT.

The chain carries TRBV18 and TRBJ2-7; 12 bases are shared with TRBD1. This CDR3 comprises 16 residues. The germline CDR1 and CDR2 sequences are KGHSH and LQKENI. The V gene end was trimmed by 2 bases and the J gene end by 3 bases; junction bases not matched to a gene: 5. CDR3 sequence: CASSPRGTGGVYEQYV. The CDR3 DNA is TGTGCCAGCTCACCAAGGGGGACAGGGGGCGTCTACGAGCAGTACGTC.

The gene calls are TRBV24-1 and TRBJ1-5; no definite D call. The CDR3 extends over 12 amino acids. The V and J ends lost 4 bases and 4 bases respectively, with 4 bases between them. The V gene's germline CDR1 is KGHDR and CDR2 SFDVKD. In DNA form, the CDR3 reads TGTGCCACCAGTGAACGGAATCAGCCCCAGCATTTT. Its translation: CATSERNQPQHF.

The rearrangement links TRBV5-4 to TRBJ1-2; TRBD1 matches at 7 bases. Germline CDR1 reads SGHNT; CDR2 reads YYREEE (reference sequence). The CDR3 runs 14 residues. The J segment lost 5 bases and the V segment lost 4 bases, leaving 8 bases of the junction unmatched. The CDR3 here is CASSPTQGGYGYTF. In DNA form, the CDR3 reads TGTGCCAGCAGCCCCACCCAGGGGGGGTATGGCTACACCTTC.

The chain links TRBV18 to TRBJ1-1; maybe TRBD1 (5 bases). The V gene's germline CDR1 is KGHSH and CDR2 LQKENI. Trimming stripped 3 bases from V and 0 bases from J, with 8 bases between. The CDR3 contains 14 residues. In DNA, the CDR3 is TGTGCCAGCTCACCCAGGGTTTTGAACACTGAAGCTTTCTTT. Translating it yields CASSPRVLNTEAFF.

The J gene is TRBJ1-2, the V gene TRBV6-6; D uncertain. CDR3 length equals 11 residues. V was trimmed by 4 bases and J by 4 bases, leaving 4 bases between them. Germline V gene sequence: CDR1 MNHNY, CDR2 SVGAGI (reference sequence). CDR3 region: CASSSRYGYTF. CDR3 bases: TGTGCCAGCAGTTCCCGCTATGGCTACACCTTC.

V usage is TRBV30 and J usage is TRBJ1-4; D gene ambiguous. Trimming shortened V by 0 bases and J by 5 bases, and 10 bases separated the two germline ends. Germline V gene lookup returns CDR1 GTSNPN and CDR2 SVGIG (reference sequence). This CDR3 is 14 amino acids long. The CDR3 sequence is CAWSVRARNEKLFF. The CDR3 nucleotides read TGTGCCTGGAGTGTACGGGCCAGGAATGAAAAACTGTTTTTT.

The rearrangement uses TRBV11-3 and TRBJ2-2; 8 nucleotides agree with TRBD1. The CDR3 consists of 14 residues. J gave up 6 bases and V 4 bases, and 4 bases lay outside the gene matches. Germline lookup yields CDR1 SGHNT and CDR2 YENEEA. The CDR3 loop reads CASSSNRGSGELFF. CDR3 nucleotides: TGTGCCAGCAGCTCCAACAGGGGGTCCGGGGAGCTGTTTTTT.

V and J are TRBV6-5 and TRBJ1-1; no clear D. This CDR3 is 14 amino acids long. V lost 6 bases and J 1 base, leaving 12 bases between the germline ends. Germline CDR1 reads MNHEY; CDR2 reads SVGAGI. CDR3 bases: TGTGCCAGCAGCCCGCCGCGCACGAACACTGAAGCTTTCTTT. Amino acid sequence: CASSPPRTNTEAFF.

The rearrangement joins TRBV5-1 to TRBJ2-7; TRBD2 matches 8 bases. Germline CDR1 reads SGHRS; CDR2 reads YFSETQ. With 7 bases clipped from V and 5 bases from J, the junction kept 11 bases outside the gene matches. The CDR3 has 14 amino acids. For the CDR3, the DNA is TGCGCCAGCTCATTGCGGGGGGCTATAGACGAGCAGTACGTC. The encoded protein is CASSLRGAIDEQYV.

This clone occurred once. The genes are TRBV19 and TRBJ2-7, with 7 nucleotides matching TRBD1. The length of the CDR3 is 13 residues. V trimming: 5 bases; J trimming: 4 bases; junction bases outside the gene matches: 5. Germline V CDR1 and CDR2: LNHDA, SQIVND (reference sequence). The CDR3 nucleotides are TGTGCCAGTAGTCCCGGGACAGAGTACGAGCAGTACGTC. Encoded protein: CASSPGTEYEQYV.

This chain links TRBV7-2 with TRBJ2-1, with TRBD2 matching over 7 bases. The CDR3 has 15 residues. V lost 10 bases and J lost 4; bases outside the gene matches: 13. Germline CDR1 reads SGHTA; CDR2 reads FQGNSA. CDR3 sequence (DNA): TGTGCCACCCGGTCCCGGGTCGGGGGGTACAATGAGCAGTTCTTC. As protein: CATRSRVGGYNEQFF.